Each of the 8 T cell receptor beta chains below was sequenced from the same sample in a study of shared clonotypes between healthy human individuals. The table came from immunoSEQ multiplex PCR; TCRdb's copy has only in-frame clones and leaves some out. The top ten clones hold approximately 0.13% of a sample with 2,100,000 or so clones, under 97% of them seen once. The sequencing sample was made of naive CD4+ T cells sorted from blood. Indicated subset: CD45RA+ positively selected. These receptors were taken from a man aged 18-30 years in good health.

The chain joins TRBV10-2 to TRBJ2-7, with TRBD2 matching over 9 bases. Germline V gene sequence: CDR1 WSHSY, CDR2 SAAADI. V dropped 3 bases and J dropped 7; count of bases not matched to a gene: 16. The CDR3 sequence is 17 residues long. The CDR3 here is CASSDRIERGALSEQYF. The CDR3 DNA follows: TGCGCCAGCAGTGATCGAATCGAGCGGGGGGCCTTGTCTGAGCAGTACTTC.

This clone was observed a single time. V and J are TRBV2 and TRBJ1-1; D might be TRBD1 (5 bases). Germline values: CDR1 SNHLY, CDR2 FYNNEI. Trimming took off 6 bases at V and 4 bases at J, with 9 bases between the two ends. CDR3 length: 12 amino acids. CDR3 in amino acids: CASREQVTEAFF. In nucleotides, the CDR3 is TGTGCCAGCAGGGAACAGGTCACTGAAGCTTTCTTT.

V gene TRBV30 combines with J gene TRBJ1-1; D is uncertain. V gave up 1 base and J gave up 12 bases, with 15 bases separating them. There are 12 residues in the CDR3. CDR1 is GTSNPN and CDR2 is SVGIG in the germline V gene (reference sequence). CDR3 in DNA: TGTGCCTGGAGTGGTGGACCGTGGGTGTCTTTCTTT. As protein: CAWSGGPWVSFF.

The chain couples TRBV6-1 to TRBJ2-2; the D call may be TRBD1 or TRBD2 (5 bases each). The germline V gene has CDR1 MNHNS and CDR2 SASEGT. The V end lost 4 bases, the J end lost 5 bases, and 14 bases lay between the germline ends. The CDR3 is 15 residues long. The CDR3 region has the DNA TGTGCCAGCAGTGGGGGACGTTCCCTTACCGGGGAGCTGTTTTTT. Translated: CASSGGRSLTGELFF.

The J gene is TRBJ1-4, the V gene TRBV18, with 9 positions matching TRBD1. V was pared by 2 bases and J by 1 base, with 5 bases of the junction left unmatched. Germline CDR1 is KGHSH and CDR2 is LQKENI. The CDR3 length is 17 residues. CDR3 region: CASSPGTGKGTNEKLFF. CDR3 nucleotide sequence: TGTGCCAGCTCACCAGGGACAGGGAAGGGAACTAATGAAAAACTGTTTTTT.

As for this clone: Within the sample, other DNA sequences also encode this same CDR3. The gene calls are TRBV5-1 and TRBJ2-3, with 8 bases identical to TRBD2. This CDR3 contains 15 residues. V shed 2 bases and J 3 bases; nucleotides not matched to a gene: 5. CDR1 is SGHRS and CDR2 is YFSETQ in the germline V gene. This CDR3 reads CASSFTGGRTDTQYF. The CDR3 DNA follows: TGCGCCAGCAGCTTCACGGGCGGGAGGACAGATACGCAGTATTTT.

CDR3 in DNA: TGTGCCAGCAGCTTAGGGCAGGCGGCCTCCTACGAGCAGTACTTC. Translating gives CASSLGQAASYEQYF. This chain uses TRBV7-2 with TRBJ2-7; D remains unclear. This CDR3 is built from 15 residues. CDR1 SGHTA and CDR2 FQGNSA come from the germline V gene. Trimming pared 1 base from V and 0 bases from J, leaving 10 bases between.

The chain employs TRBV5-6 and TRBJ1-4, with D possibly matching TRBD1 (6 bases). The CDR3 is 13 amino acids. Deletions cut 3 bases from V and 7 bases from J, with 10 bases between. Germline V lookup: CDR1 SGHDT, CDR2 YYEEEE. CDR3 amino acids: CASSSLGAEKLFF. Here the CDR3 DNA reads TGTGCCAGCAGCTCCCTGGGGGCTGAAAAACTGTTTTTT.